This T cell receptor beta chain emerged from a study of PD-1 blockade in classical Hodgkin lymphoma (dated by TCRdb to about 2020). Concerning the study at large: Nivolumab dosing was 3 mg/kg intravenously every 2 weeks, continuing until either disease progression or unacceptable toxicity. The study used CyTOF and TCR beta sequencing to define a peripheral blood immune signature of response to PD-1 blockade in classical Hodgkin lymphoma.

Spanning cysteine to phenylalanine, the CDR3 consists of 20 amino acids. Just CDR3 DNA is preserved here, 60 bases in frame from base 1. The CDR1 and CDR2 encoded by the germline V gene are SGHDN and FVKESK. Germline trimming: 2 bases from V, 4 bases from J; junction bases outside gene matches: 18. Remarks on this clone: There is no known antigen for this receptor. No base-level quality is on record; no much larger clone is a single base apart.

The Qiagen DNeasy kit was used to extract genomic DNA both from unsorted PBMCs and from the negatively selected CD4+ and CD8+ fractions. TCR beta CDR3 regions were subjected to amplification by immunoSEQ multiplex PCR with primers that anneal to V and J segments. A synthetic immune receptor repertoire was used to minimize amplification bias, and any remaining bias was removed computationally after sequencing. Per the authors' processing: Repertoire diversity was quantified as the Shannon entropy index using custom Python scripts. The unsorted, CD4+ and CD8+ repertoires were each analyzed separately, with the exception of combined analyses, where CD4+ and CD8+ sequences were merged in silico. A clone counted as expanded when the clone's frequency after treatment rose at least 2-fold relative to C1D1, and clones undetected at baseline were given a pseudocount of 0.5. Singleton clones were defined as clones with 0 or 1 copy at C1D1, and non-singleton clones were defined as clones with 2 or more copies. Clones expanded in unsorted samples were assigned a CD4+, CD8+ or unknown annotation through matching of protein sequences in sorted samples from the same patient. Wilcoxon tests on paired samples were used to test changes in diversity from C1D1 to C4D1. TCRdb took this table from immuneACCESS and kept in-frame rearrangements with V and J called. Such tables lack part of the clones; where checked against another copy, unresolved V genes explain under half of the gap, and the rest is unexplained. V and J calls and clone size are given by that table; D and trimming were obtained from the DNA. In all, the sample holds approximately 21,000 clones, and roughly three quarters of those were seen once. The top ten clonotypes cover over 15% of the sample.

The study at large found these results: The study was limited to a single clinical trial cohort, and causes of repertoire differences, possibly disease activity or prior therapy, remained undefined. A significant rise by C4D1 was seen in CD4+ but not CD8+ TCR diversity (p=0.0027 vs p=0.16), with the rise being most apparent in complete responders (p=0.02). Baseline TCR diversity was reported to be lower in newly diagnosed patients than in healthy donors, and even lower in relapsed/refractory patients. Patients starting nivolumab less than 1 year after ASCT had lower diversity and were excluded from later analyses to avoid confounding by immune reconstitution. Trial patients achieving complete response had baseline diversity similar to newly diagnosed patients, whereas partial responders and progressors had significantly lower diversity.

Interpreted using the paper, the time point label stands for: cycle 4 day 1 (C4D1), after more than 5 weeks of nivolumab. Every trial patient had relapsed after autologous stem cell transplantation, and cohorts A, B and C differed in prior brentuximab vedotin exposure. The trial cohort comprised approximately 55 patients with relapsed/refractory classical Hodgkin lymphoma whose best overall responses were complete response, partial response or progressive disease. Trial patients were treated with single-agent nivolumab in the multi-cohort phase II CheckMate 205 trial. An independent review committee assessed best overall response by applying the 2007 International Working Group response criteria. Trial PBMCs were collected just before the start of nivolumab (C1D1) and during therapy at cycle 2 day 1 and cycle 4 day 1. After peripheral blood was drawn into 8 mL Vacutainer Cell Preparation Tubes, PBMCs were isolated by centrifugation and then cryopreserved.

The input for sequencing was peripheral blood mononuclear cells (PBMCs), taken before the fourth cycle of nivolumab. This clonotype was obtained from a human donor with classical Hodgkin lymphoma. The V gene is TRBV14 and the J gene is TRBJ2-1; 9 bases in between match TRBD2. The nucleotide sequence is TGTGCCAGCAGCCAACGGAGGCTAGCGGGACGATTGGGGCTATACAATGAGCAGTTCTTC. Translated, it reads CASSQRRLAGRLGLYNEQFF.